The 30 T cell receptor beta chains presented below share a single source sample, sequenced in a study of patients and donors after allogeneic stem cell transplantation. One entry per CDR3 protein, called by TCRdb with MiXCR from the RT-PCR reads. The data hold about 960,000 distinct CDR3 sequences, with more than 15% observed a single time. Sequences were obtained from blood, either unsorted or a sorted T cell fraction (not recorded which). The receptors were sampled from a human donor who was either an allogeneic HSCT recipient or a stem cell or donor lymphocyte infusion donor (not recorded which). It is not recorded whose cells these are; they may come from a transplant donor.

The chain joins TRBV3-1 to TRBJ2-3; 8 bases line up with TRBD2. The germline CDR1 and CDR2 sequences are LGHDT and YNNKEL (reference sequence). V trimming: 5 bases; J trimming: 11 bases; junction bases outside the gene matches: 12. The CDR3 is made up of 14 amino acids. DNA of the CDR3: TGTGCCAGCAGCACCCGGGGGGGCCAAGGGGAGCAGTATTTT. As protein: CASSTRGGQGEQYF.

V is TRBV28 and J is TRBJ2-5; D is unresolved. V was clipped by 6 bases and J by 5 bases, with 19 bases between them. The CDR3 runs to 15 residues. Germline values: CDR1 MDHEN, CDR2 SYDVKM. CDR3: CASSTIGILRETQYF. For the CDR3, the DNA is TGTGCCAGCAGCACGATCGGTATTCTGAGGGAGACCCAGTACTTC.

The gene calls are TRBV4-1 and TRBJ2-7; D gene uncertain. This CDR3 spans 16 amino acids. Trimming took 2 bases from V and 0 from J, leaving 14 bases between them. Germline V gene sequence: CDR1 MGHRA, CDR2 YSYEKL. DNA of the CDR3: TGCGCCAGCAGCCAACTACCCTTGACTGGCTCCTACGAGCAGTACTTC. Translating gives CASSQLPLTGSYEQYF.

This clonotype turned up a few times. In DNA form, the CDR3 reads TGTGCCAGCAGTCCCGCAGGGGCCGTTCTAGCCAAAAACATTCAGTACTTC. It codes for CASSPAGAVLAKNIQYF. V is TRBV2 and J is TRBJ2-4; D is perhaps TRBD1 (6 bases). Germline loops: CDR1 SNHLY, CDR2 FYNNEI. V was pared by 5 bases and J by 0 bases, with 17 bases between. The CDR3 consists of 17 residues. The full variable domain, in which reference TRBV2 and TRBJ2-4 provide the parts outside the CDR3, is EPEVTQTPSHQVTQMGQEVILRCVPISNHLYFYWYRQILGQKVEFLVSFYNNEISEKSEIFDDQFSVERPDGSNFTLKIRSTKLEDSAMYFCASSPAGAVLAKNIQYFGAGTRLSVL.

This clonotype was seen at least ten times. V usage is TRBV12-3 or TRBV12-4 and J usage is TRBJ1-4; D uncertain. The CDR3 is 12 residues long. V gave up 4 bases and J gave up 5 bases, with 5 bases separating them. The CDR3 loop is CASSYLNEKLFF. As DNA, the CDR3 is TGTGCCAGCAGTTACCTGAATGAAAAACTGTTTTTT.

This clonotype came up a few times. This chain connects TRBV11-1 to TRBJ2-7; D possibly corresponds to TRBD1 (6 bases). Deletions cut 2 bases from V and 4 bases from J, with 18 bases between. This CDR3 is 16 amino acids long. The germline V gene encodes CDR1 SGHAT and CDR2 FQDESV (reference sequence). The CDR3 region is CASSLLQQGSMYEQYF. The CDR3 DNA follows: TGTGCCAGCAGCTTACTCCAACAGGGCTCTATGTACGAGCAGTACTTC.

This clonotype was seen repeatedly, ten times or more. The J gene is TRBJ1-1, the V gene TRBV12-3 or TRBV12-4, with a possible D match to TRBD1 (6 bases). V was shortened by 7 bases and J by 8 bases, with 11 bases between the two germline ends. The CDR3 extends over 11 amino acids. The CDR3 coding sequence is TGTGCCAGCACCGCCAGGGGAGAAGCTTTCTTT. The encoded protein is CASTARGEAFF.

The chain joins TRBV11-2 to TRBJ2-3; the D gene is possibly TRBD2 (5 bases). The V gene lost 2 bases and the J gene lost 0 bases, with 9 bases spanning the gap. This CDR3 is built from 15 residues. The germline gives CDR1 SGHAT, CDR2 FQNNGV. The CDR3, as DNA: TGTGCCAGCAGCTTAAAGCGGCCTAGCACAGATACGCAGTATTTT. It codes for CASSLKRPSTDTQYF.

This clonotype was seen more than once but under ten times. The chain has TRBV4-3 and TRBJ1-4, with a possible D match to TRBD1 (6 bases). V lost 1 base and J 8 bases, leaving 14 bases between the germline ends. The CDR3 consists of 15 residues. Germline-derived CDR1 and CDR2 are LGHNA and YSLEER. CDR3 in DNA: TGCGCCAGCAGCCAAGGACCGGGGGGCCAGGAAAAACTGTTTTTT. Amino acid sequence: CASSQGPGGQEKLFF.

This clonotype was found a few times. This chain connects TRBV5-1 to TRBJ1-1; a possible D gene is TRBD1 (5 bases). Deletions cut 3 bases from V and 4 bases from J, with 16 bases between. The CDR3 loop spans 15 amino acids. CDR1 is SGHRS, CDR2 YFSETQ, per germline. CDR3 protein: CASSSSQVGLTEAFF. The CDR3 DNA sequence: TGCGCCAGCAGCTCTTCACAGGTGGGTCTCACTGAAGCTTTCTTT.

There are a few counts of this clonotype. The chain couples TRBV29-1 to TRBJ2-7, with 7 bases lining up with TRBD1. The CDR3 is 13 amino acids. Germline V lookup: CDR1 SQVTM, CDR2 ANQGSEA. Trimming removed 6 bases from V and 3 bases from J; junction bases left unmatched: 8. The CDR3 coding sequence is TGCAGCGTCCTGATGGGACAGTACTACGAGCAGTACTTC. It codes for CSVLMGQYYEQYF.

This clonotype was picked up a small number of times. The J gene is TRBJ2-5, the V gene TRBV12-3 or TRBV12-4; 13 nucleotides match TRBD2. The CDR3 contains 15 residues. With V trimmed by 5 bases and J by 4 bases, 4 bases remained unmatched. In DNA, the CDR3 is TGTGCCAGCAGTCGGACTAGCGGGGGCAGAGAGACCCAGTACTTC. It yields the protein CASSRTSGGRETQYF.

This clonotype was recorded a few times. V is TRBV7-2 and J is TRBJ2-1; TRBD2 aligns across 9 bases. The CDR3 has 12 amino acids. Germline-derived CDR1 and CDR2 are SGHTA and FQGNSA. Trimming took 5 bases from V and 15 from J; bases not matched to a gene: 8. The CDR3: CASSRSGGQPFF. The CDR3 coding sequence is TGTGCCAGCAGCCGAAGCGGGGGGCAACCGTTCTTC.

The chain recombines TRBV6-1 with TRBJ1-5, with 8 positions matching TRBD1. Per the germline V gene, CDR1 is MNHNS and CDR2 is SASEGT. Unmatched junction bases numbered 11, after V lost 6 bases and J lost 7 bases. This CDR3 is built from 15 residues. The DNA of the CDR3 is TGTGCCAGCAGCAACGGACAGGGTACGGGACAGCCCCAGCATTTT. Encoded protein: CASSNGQGTGQPQHF.

A few counts support this clonotype. CDR3 sequence (DNA): TGTGCCAGCAGCCATGATCCCTACGAGCAGTACTTC. Protein sequence: CASSHDPYEQYF. V usage is TRBV3-1 and J usage is TRBJ2-7; D gene unclear. This CDR3 spans 12 amino acids. The V gene's germline CDR1 is LGHDT and CDR2 YNNKEL (reference sequence). Trimming pared 3 bases from V and 2 bases from J, leaving 5 bases between.

This clonotype was detected a few times. The rearrangement joins TRBV6-5 to TRBJ2-6; 7 bases agree with TRBD1. The CDR3 length is 18 residues. V shed 3 bases, J shed 0 bases, and the junction held 8 bases outside the gene matches. CDR1 is MNHEY, CDR2 SVGAGI, per germline. The CDR3 sequence is CASSYRQGKSSGANVLTF. CDR3 in DNA: TGTGCCAGCAGTTATCGACAGGGCAAAAGCTCTGGGGCCAACGTCCTGACTTTC.

This chain links TRBV7-2 with TRBJ2-7; D remains unclear. There are 13 residues in the CDR3. The germline V gene has CDR1 SGHTA and CDR2 FQGNSA. V lost 5 bases and J 5 bases, leaving 13 bases between the germline ends. The CDR3 loop reads CASSRPGFDEQYF. In nucleotides, the CDR3 is TGTGCCAGCAGCCGTCCGGGTTTTGACGAGCAGTACTTC. Together with reference TRBV7-2 and TRBJ2-7, the CDR3 gives the full variable domain: GAGVSQSPSNKVTEKGKDVELRCDPISGHTALYWYRQSLGQGLEFLIYFQGNSAPDKSGLPSDRFSAERTGGSVSTLTIQRTQQEDSAVYLCASSRPGFDEQYFGPGTRLTVT.

The chain uses TRBV12-3 or TRBV12-4 and TRBJ2-7; possible D gene TRBD2, 5 bases. The CDR3 totals 15 residues. Trimming took 4 bases from V and 2 from J, leaving 15 bases between them. CDR3 loop: CASSYASRFTYEQYF. DNA of the CDR3: TGTGCCAGCAGTTATGCTAGCCGTTTCACCTACGAGCAGTACTTC.

The genes are TRBV6-5 and TRBJ1-1; tentatively, D is TRBD1 (5 bases). The CDR3 consists of 12 residues. Trimming removed 6 bases at V and 11 bases at J, with 16 bases between. Per the germline V gene, CDR1 is MNHEY and CDR2 is SVGAGI. The CDR3 nucleotides are TGTGCCAGCAGGGACCCCCCGGGGGAGGCTTTCTTT. This encodes CASRDPPGEAFF.

This clonotype was detected only a few times. The V gene is TRBV27, the J gene TRBJ1-6; D may be TRBD1 (5 bases). V gave up 11 bases and J gave up 13 bases, with 21 bases separating them. This CDR3 comprises 13 residues. CDR1 and CDR2 from the germline V gene are MNHEY and SMNVEV (reference sequence). The CDR3 DNA reads TGTGCCGTTCGGGCAGCCAAGGGGACCCCCCTCCACTTT. This sequence encodes CAVRAAKGTPLHF.

The chain links TRBV3-1 to TRBJ2-7; D is ambiguous. Trimming cost V 4 bases and J 3 bases, with 13 bases left between them. CDR1 is LGHDT and CDR2 is YNNKEL in the germline V gene (reference sequence). The CDR3 covers 14 residues. The CDR3 region is CASSPGSWGYEQYF. For the CDR3, the DNA is TGTGCCAGCAGCCCAGGTTCGTGGGGCTACGAGCAGTACTTC.

In its sample, this clonotype was seen a few times. V is TRBV29-1 and J is TRBJ1-2; no reliable D call. The CDR3 loop spans 12 amino acids. The germline V and J ends were trimmed by 5 bases and 8 bases, with 15 bases remaining between them. Germline CDR1 reads SQVTM; CDR2 reads ANQGSEA. CDR3 DNA: TGCAGCGTTTACATTATGGGGAACGGCTACACCTTC. This encodes CSVYIMGNGYTF.

The CDR3 region is CATTTGSIRTGELFF. CDR3 bases: TGTGCCACCACAACAGGGAGTATACGGACCGGGGAGCTGTTTTTT. The chain couples TRBV24-1 to TRBJ2-2; D is perhaps TRBD1 (6 bases). This CDR3 is built from 15 residues. Trimming stripped 8 bases from V and 5 bases from J, with 17 bases between. Germline loops: CDR1 KGHDR, CDR2 SFDVKD.

The chain joins TRBV6-2 or TRBV6-3 to TRBJ2-3; possible D gene TRBD2, 6 bases. V lost 6 bases and J 4 bases, leaving 17 bases between the germline ends. The CDR3 consists of 15 residues. Looked up from germline, CDR1 is MNHEY and CDR2 is SVGEGT. This chain's CDR3 is CASRPLAGLPDTQYF. CDR3 in DNA: TGTGCCAGCAGGCCTCTTGCGGGGTTGCCAGATACGCAGTATTTT.

The chain employs TRBV20-1 and TRBJ2-7, with D hard to call. The CDR3 extends over 13 amino acids. Trimming stripped 0 bases from V and 0 bases from J, with 6 bases between. Germline V gives CDR1 DFQATT, CDR2 SNEGSKA (reference sequence). CDR3 in amino acids: CSARDLASYEQYF. The CDR3 DNA is TGCAGTGCTAGAGATCTGGCCTCCTACGAGCAGTACTTC.

The chain employs TRBV7-6 and TRBJ2-5; 11 bases map to TRBD2. The CDR3 is made up of 15 amino acids. Trimming removed 5 bases from V and 3 bases from J; junction bases left unmatched: 5. From germline, CDR1 is SGHVS and CDR2 FNYEAQ. The CDR3 sequence: CASSKPSGGKETQYF. CDR3 sequence (DNA): TGTGCCAGCAGCAAACCTAGCGGGGGGAAAGAGACCCAGTACTTC.

The rearrangement uses TRBV4-3 and TRBJ2-3; D is undetermined. V was cut by 3 bases and J by 4 bases, with 8 bases left in between. The germline V gene has CDR1 LGHNA and CDR2 YSLEER. CDR3 length equals 13 residues. This CDR3 is CASSQLHADTQYF. The CDR3 nucleotides are TGCGCCAGCAGCCAGCTTCACGCAGATACGCAGTATTTT.

This rearrangement joins TRBV5-1 to TRBJ1-5; D perhaps matches TRBD1 (6 bases). The germline V and J ends were trimmed by 0 bases and 4 bases, with 11 bases remaining between them. This CDR3 is 15 amino acids long. The germline V gene has CDR1 SGHRS and CDR2 YFSETQ. The CDR3 nucleotides read TGCGCCAGCAGCTTGGTTGGGGGGCAGAATCAGCCCCAGCATTTT. It specifies CASSLVGGQNQPQHF.

The CDR3 sequence: CASSRREIRSNQPQHF. The CDR3 bases are TGTGCCAGCAGTCGCCGGGAAATTAGGAGCAATCAGCCCCAGCATTTT. The chain joins TRBV6-2 or TRBV6-3 to TRBJ1-5, with unresolved D. Trimming took off 5 bases at V and 1 base at J, with 15 bases between the two ends. Germline V gives CDR1 MNHEY, CDR2 SVGEGT. The CDR3 runs 16 residues.

The chain couples TRBV10-3 to TRBJ2-1; D call uncertain. Germline values: CDR1 ENHRY, CDR2 SYGVKD. The V end was cut by 6 bases, the J end by 7 bases, with 16 bases between. CDR3 length: 14 amino acids. As DNA, the CDR3 is TGTGCCATCAGCTCTTATGACGTGGTAAATGAGCAGTTCTTC. Translating gives CAISSYDVVNEQFF.